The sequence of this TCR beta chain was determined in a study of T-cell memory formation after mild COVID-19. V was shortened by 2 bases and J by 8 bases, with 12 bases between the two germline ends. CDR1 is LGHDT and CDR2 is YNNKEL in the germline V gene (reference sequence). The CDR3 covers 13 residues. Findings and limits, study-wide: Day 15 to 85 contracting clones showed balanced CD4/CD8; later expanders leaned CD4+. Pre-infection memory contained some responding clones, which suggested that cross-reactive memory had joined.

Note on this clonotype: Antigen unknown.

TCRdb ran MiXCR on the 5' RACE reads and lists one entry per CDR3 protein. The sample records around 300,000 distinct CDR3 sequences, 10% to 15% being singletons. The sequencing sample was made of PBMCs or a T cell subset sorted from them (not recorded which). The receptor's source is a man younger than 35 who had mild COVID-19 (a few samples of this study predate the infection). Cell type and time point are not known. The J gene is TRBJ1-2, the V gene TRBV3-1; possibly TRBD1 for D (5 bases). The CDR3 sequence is CASSQPRGPGYTF. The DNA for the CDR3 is TGTGCCAGCAGCCAACCGAGGGGACCAGGCTACACCTTC.